This TCR beta chain was retrieved from a study of Ad26.COV2.S vaccination and SARS-CoV-2 variants. The data were produced by immunoSEQ multiplex PCR, yet TCRdb's version contains in-frame clones alone and is incomplete. This sample has 290,000 or so clones, with approximately 87% found just once. Treatment defined: around 19 received Ad26.COV2.S at low or high dose, single or two shots; about 5 received placebo; per-sample allocation not given. Day 63 after the first vaccine or placebo injection was the time point for sampling. General study results and limits: Spike-specific CD8+ and CD4+ T cell responses reportedly showed substantial breadth after vaccination. The TCR breadth and depth analyses may have produced an underestimate of total T cell responses.

To note about this clone: Its antigen is not known.

The CDR3 sequence is 17 residues long. Germline CDR1 is SGHTA and CDR2 is FQGNSA. V lost 3 bases and J lost 3; bases outside the gene matches: 11. The rearrangement uses TRBV7-2 and TRBJ2-1; TRBD2 agrees at 7 bases. The sample here was peripheral blood, taken in a trial of Ad26.COV2.S vaccine versus placebo. This TCR was sampled from a person aged 18-60 years who received the Ad26.COV2.S COVID-19 vaccine or a placebo. CDR3 residues: CASSFGPRLAGYNEQFF. The DNA of the CDR3 is TGTGCCAGCAGCTTTGGCCCGAGACTAGCTGGCTACAATGAGCAGTTCTTC.